This is a list of T cell receptor beta chains from one sample in a study of blood T cell repertoires in COVID-19. Using immunoSEQ multiplex PCR, the repertoire was profiled, and TCRdb retains in-frame clones only, with some absent. Found here are roughly 330,000 clones, approximately 88% of them singletons; the top ten hold around 6%. The specimen sequenced was peripheral blood. The receptor set was obtained from a man aged 18 to 29 who had recovered from COVID-19. The CDR3 runs from the conserved cysteine through the conserved F or W. A D gene is named only where the DNA matches it firmly. Size values are once, few and many counts, or a class for expanded clones, and some rows have none.

TRBV13	TRBJ2-3	16	.	TRBD2	CASSYGGGRGTDTQYF	TGTGCCAGCAGCTACGGGGGGGGACGTGGCACAGATACGCAGTATTTT
TRBV3-1/TRBV3-2	TRBJ2-2	17	.	TRBD2	CASSIASGGPNTGELFF	TGTGCCAGCAGTATAGCTAGCGGGGGACCGAACACCGGGGAGCTGTTTTTT
TRBV6-5	TRBJ1-1	15	.	.	CASSYALGGRTEAFF	TGTGCCAGCAGTTATGCATTAGGGGGTCGGACTGAAGCTTTCTTT
TRBV5-5	TRBJ2-6	17	once	.	CASSLVAQGSGANVLTF	TGTGCCAGCAGCTTGGTAGCCCAGGGTTCAGGGGCCAACGTCCTGACTTTC
TRBV7-9	TRBJ2-7	17	.	.	CASSPRGASDSPYEQYF	TGTGCCAGCAGCCCACGCGGGGCGTCTGACTCACCCTACGAGCAGTACTTC
TRBV29-1	TRBJ1-1	13	.	.	CSAQTSLGTEAFF	TGCAGCGCCCAGACATCTTTAGGAACTGAAGCTTTCTTT
TRBV5-6	TRBJ1-5	15	.	.	CASSSTDRNNQPQHF	TGTGCCAGCAGCTCGACGGACAGAAACAATCAGCCCCAGCATTTT
TRBV7-9	TRBJ1-5	16	.	TRBD1	CASSLAAGGPHQPQHF	TGTGCCAGCAGCTTAGCCGCAGGGGGTCCGCATCAGCCCCAGCATTTT
TRBV11-3	TRBJ1-1	16	.	TRBD1	CASFRDRAYQNTEAFF	TGTGCCAGCTTTCGGGACAGGGCCTACCAGAACACTGAAGCTTTCTTT
TRBV11-1	TRBJ1-1	15	.	TRBD1	CASSSGQQLNTEAFF	TGTGCCAGCAGCTCGGGACAGCAATTAAACACTGAAGCTTTCTTT
TRBV7-9	TRBJ1-2	14	.	.	CASSPGGEGYGYTF	TGTGCCAGCAGCCCGGGTGGTGAGGGCTATGGCTACACCTTC
TRBV4-2	TRBJ1-2	12	.	.	CASSLSGGGYTF	TGTGCCAGCAGCCTTAGCGGGGGAGGCTACACCTTC
TRBV7-9	TRBJ2-5	15	.	TRBD1	CASSPGQGYQETQYF	TGTGCCAGCAGCCCGGGACAGGGATACCAAGAGACCCAGTACTTC
TRBV12-3/TRBV12-4	TRBJ1-1	12	.	.	CASRRSNTEAFF	TGTGCCAGCAGGCGATCGAACACTGAAGCTTTCTTT
TRBV29-1	TRBJ1-1	10	.	.	CSAKNTEAFF	TGCAGCGCTAAGAACACTGAAGCTTTCTTT
TRBV9	TRBJ2-1	14	.	TRBD2	CASSRSGRLEEQFF	TGTGCCAGCAGCCGCAGCGGGAGATTGGAGGAGCAGTTCTTC
TRBV4-1	TRBJ1-5	16	.	TRBD1	CASSPSHRGSHQPQHF	TGCGCCAGCAGCCCCAGCCACAGGGGGAGCCATCAGCCCCAGCATTTT
TRBV29-1	TRBJ1-1	14	.	TRBD1	CSVDRTGGGTEAFF	TGCAGCGTTGACCGGACAGGGGGCGGTACTGAAGCTTTCTTT
TRBV7-6	TRBJ1-1	12	.	TRBD1	CASSLGTGEAFF	TGTGCCAGCAGCTTGGGGACAGGGGAAGCTTTCTTT
TRBV7-8	TRBJ1-5	17	.	TRBD1	CASSLGTGGNSNQPQHF	TGTGCCAGCAGCTTAGGGACAGGAGGAAACAGCAATCAGCCCCAGCATTTT
TRBV6-5	TRBJ2-7	12	.	.	CATHRVRGEQYF	TGTGCCACCCACAGGGTGAGGGGCGAGCAGTACTTC
TRBV7-2	TRBJ1-6	13	.	TRBD1	CASSLTGKQPLHF	TGTGCCAGCAGCTTGACAGGGAAACAACCCCTCCACTTT
TRBV6-5	TRBJ2-1	14	.	.	CASSYSGPYNEQFF	TGTGCCAGCAGTTACAGCGGTCCCTACAATGAGCAGTTCTTC
TRBV7-2	TRBJ2-1	16	few	.	CASSLAGALGGNEQFF	TGTGCCAGCAGCTTAGCGGGTGCGCTCGGGGGAAATGAGCAGTTCTTC
TRBV9	TRBJ1-2	15	.	.	CASSTDPSPNYGYTF	TGTGCCAGCAGCACAGACCCGTCTCCCAACTATGGCTACACCTTC
TRBV19	TRBJ2-1	16	once	TRBD1	CASSISGDRAYNEQFF	TGTGCCAGTAGTATTAGTGGGGACAGGGCCTACAATGAGCAGTTCTTC
TRBV7-9	TRBJ2-1	15	.	.	CASSRRGSSYNEQFF	TGTGCCAGCAGCCGCCGGGGGTCTTCCTACAATGAGCAGTTCTTC
TRBV5-1	TRBJ2-1	14	.	.	CASSGGAQRNEQFF	TGCGCCAGCAGTGGTGGGGCCCAGAGGAATGAGCAGTTCTTC
TRBV7-9	TRBJ2-7	13	few	.	CASSDTGGAEQYF	TGTGCCAGCAGCGACACAGGGGGGGCTGAGCAGTACTTC
TRBV2	TRBJ1-3	16	.	.	CASSESLASSGNTIYF	TGTGCCAGCAGTGAAAGTCTAGCCAGCTCTGGAAACACCATATATTTT
TRBV4-2	TRBJ1-2	14	.	TRBD1	CASSQERTGGGYTF	TGTGCCAGCAGCCAAGAAAGGACAGGGGGTGGCTACACCTTC
TRBV7-3	TRBJ2-1	15	.	TRBD2	CASSFGLASKGEQFF	TGTGCCAGCAGCTTTGGACTAGCTTCTAAGGGGGAGCAGTTCTTC
TRBV7-2	TRBJ1-1	16	.	TRBD1	CASSLRAGGILREAFF	TGTGCCAGCAGCTTAAGGGCAGGGGGCATCCTCAGGGAAGCTTTCTTT
TRBV12-3/TRBV12-4	TRBJ1-5	13	.	TRBD1	CASDRGGNQPQHF	TGTGCCAGCGACAGGGGGGGCAATCAGCCCCAGCATTTT
TRBV19	TRBJ1-4	12	.	.	CATGATNEKLFF	TGTGCCACAGGGGCAACTAATGAAAAACTGTTTTTT
TRBV27	TRBJ1-6	17	once	.	CASSMTQGITYNSPLHF	TGTGCCAGCAGTATGACCCAGGGGATAACCTATAATTCACCCCTCCACTTT
TRBV6-1	TRBJ1-4	14	.	TRBD1	CASSDSGGGEKLFF	TGTGCCAGCAGTGATTCAGGGGGTGGGGAAAAACTGTTTTTT
TRBV19	TRBJ1-1	18	.	.	CASSIAYRLAGLDTEAFF	TGTGCCAGTAGTATAGCCTATAGGTTGGCCGGACTAGACACTGAAGCTTTCTTT
TRBV7-3	TRBJ2-3	12	.	.	CASSSHTDTQYF	TGTGCCAGCAGCTCCCACACAGATACGCAGTATTTT
TRBV27	TRBJ1-2	15	.	.	CASSLSGAINYGYTF	TGTGCCAGCAGTTTATCGGGAGCTATTAACTATGGCTACACCTTC
TRBV5-4	TRBJ2-5	16	.	TRBD2	CASKRGGGAEGETQYF	TGTGCCAGCAAGAGAGGCGGGGGGGCCGAGGGAGAGACCCAGTACTTC
TRBV5-1	TRBJ1-2	14	.	.	CASSSGQTNYGYTF	TGCGCCAGCAGCTCCGGACAGACCAACTATGGCTACACCTTC
TRBV3-1/TRBV3-2	TRBJ1-1	14	once	TRBD1	CASSQTGGRSEAFF	TGTGCCAGCAGCCAGACAGGGGGGAGGTCTGAAGCTTTCTTT
TRBV27	TRBJ2-7	13	.	TRBD1	CASSATGGNEQYF	TGTGCCAGCAGTGCCACAGGGGGCAACGAGCAGTACTTC
TRBV4-3	TRBJ1-1	14	.	.	CASSQVRDNAEAFF	TGCGCCAGCAGCCAAGTCAGGGACAACGCTGAAGCTTTCTTT
TRBV14	TRBJ2-1	12	.	.	CASSRQWNEQFF	TGTGCCAGCAGCCGGCAGTGGAATGAGCAGTTCTTC
TRBV5-1	TRBJ1-5	16	.	TRBD1	CASSPSGQPGDQPQHF	TGCGCCAGCAGCCCCTCGGGACAGCCAGGGGATCAGCCCCAGCATTTT
TRBV11-1	TRBJ2-7	11	once	TRBD1	CASSPGQGWYF	TGTGCCAGCAGCCCCGGACAGGGTTGGTACTTC
TRBV4-2	TRBJ1-2	18	.	.	CASSQVKGIYDFPGGYTF	TGTGCCAGCAGCCAAGTAAAGGGAATATACGATTTTCCAGGGGGCTACACCTTC
TRBV10-3	TRBJ1-1	12	.	.	CAISDGNTEAFF	TGTGCCATCAGTGACGGTAACACTGAAGCTTTCTTT
TRBV7-9	TRBJ1-2	15	.	TRBD1	CASNSATGPGYGYTF	TGTGCCAGCAACTCGGCGACAGGGCCCGGCTATGGCTACACCTTC
TRBV7-9	TRBJ2-7	15	.	TRBD2	CASSLVSGSRGEQYF	TGTGCCAGCAGCTTAGTTAGCGGGAGTAGAGGCGAGCAGTACTTC
TRBV7-2	TRBJ2-2	16	.	TRBD2	CASSPGTSQNTGELFF	TGTGCCAGCAGCCCCGGGACTAGCCAGAACACCGGGGAGCTGTTTTTT
TRBV20-1	TRBJ1-1	8	.	.	CSAFPAFF	TGCAGTGCCTTCCCAGCTTTCTTT
TRBV5-4	TRBJ1-3	13	.	.	CASSQGPGNTIYF	TGTGCCAGCAGCCAGGGGCCTGGAAACACCATATATTTT
TRBV10-1	TRBJ2-1	15	.	.	CASSEAGGFNNEQFF	TGCGCCAGCAGTGAAGCAGGGGGGTTCAACAATGAGCAGTTCTTC
TRBV7-2	TRBJ1-1	15	.	TRBD1	CASSSRTGRDTEAFF	TGTGCCAGCAGCTCTCGGACAGGGCGAGATACTGAAGCTTTCTTT
TRBV27	TRBJ1-1	13	.	.	CASSFGQGIEAFF	TGTGCCAGCAGTTTTGGGCAGGGGATTGAAGCTTTCTTT
TRBV5-1	TRBJ2-6	16	.	.	CASSTSTGPGANVLTF	TGCGCCAGCAGCACCTCTACAGGGCCGGGGGCCAACGTCCTGACTTTC
TRBV5-1	TRBJ2-7	14	.	.	CASTSSITAYEQYF	TGCGCCAGCACCTCCTCAATCACAGCCTACGAGCAGTACTTC